The rows below give T cell receptor beta chains drawn from one sample of a study of CD8+ T cells in alopecia areata. Libraries were prepared by immunoSEQ multiplex PCR; TCRdb keeps only in-frame clonotypes and omits some of them. The sample contains fewer than 150,000 clones, roughly two fifths of which appear only once. Material for sequencing was CD4+ T cells sorted from blood. These receptor sequences come from a human donor with alopecia areata. Each CDR3 is given with its conserved first and last residue. D genes are given only for firm matches. Size values are once, few and many counts, or a class for expanded clones, and some rows have none.

j_call,v_call,d_call,clone_size,cdr3_nt,cdr3_aa
TRBJ1-2,TRBV7-9,.,.,TGTGCCAGCAGCTTTGGGGGCCTCGGGGCGAGGAACTATGGCTACACCTTC,CASSFGGLGARNYGYTF
TRBJ2-1,TRBV6-5,TRBD1,.,TGTGCCAGCAGTTACAACGGACAGGGAGGTGAGCAGTTCTTC,CASSYNGQGGEQFF
TRBJ2-7,TRBV29-1,.,.,TGCAGCGTTGTTGTACGGCTAAGCTCCTACGAGCAGTACTTC,CSVVVRLSSYEQYF
TRBJ2-5,TRBV5-1,.,once,TGCGCCAGCAGTCCGGACCATCGGGAGACCCAGTACTTC,CASSPDHRETQYF
TRBJ1-4,TRBV5-1,.,.,TGCGCCAGCAGTTTTCAGGGGTCTAATGAAAAACTGTTTTTT,CASSFQGSNEKLFF
TRBJ2-7,TRBV27,.,.,TGTGCCAGCAGTAGGCTCCGGGGCGAGCAGTACTTC,CASSRLRGEQYF
TRBJ2-7,TRBV29-1,TRBD1,few,TGCAGCGTCTCAAACCGGGACAGGGGTACCTACGAGCAGTACTTC,CSVSNRDRGTYEQYF
TRBJ2-1,TRBV7-9,.,.,TGTGCCAGCAGCTTAGTAACGCTAGCGAGTTACAATGAGCAGTTCTTC,CASSLVTLASYNEQFF
TRBJ1-2,TRBV30,.,.,TGTGCCCTGTCGGGGGCCGGCTACACCTTC,CALSGAGYTF
TRBJ1-1,TRBV7-2,.,few,TGTGCCAGCAGCCCACAGGCCGTTATGAACACTGAAGCTTTCTTT,CASSPQAVMNTEAFF
TRBJ2-1,TRBV7-2,TRBD2,few,TGTGCCAGCAGTGCGCGGGAGGCGGGAGCCCTGAGCTCCTACAATGAGCAGTTCTTC,CASSAREAGALSSYNEQFF
TRBJ1-1,TRBV29-1,.,.,TGCAGCGTCGGAAGGTTAACAGGGACGACTGAAGCTTTCTTT,CSVGRLTGTTEAFF
TRBJ1-1,TRBV23-1,TRBD1,.,TGCGCCAGCAGGATCGTGACAGGGGACACTGAAGCTTTCTTT,CASRIVTGDTEAFF
TRBJ2-7,TRBV2,.,.,TGTGCCAGCAGTGATAGGGCCCCCTACGAGCAGTACTTC,CASSDRAPYEQYF
TRBJ2-1,TRBV23-1,.,few,TGCGCCAGCAGTCAATCGGAGGGGGACTTTAATGAGCAGTTCTTC,CASSQSEGDFNEQFF
TRBJ2-2,TRBV7-9,.,many,TGTGCCAGCAACTCCATCAGGAAGGGGAAGACCGGGGAGCTGTTTTTT,CASNSIRKGKTGELFF
TRBJ2-3,TRBV27,.,.,TGTGCCAGCAGTCGGTCGAGGTTTAGGGATACGCAGTATTTT,CASSRSRFRDTQYF
TRBJ2-3,TRBV29-1,.,few,TGCAGCGTTGGAGGAGAGGCGGGACGGCCAGATACGCAGTATTTT,CSVGGEAGRPDTQYF
TRBJ1-1,TRBV29-1,TRBD1,.,TGCAGCGGAGCCAGGGGGTTGAACACTGAAGCTTTCTTT,CSGARGLNTEAFF
TRBJ2-3,TRBV27,TRBD2,.,TGTGCCAGCAGTTTATCGGGACTAGCGGCCTATCTAGGCACAGATACGCAGTATTTT,CASSLSGLAAYLGTDTQYF
TRBJ2-4,TRBV4-3,.,.,TGCGCCAGCAGCCAAGATGCTAGAGACCGGAACATTCAGTACTTC,CASSQDARDRNIQYF
TRBJ2-3,TRBV4-2,TRBD2,.,TGTGCCAGCAGCCAAGTCATGACGCCGGGACTAGCGGGAGGATGGGAAGATACGCAGTATTTT,CASSQVMTPGLAGGWEDTQYF
TRBJ2-3,TRBV7-2,.,few,TGTGCCAGCAGCGGATGGGAGACAGATACGCAGTATTTT,CASSGWETDTQYF
TRBJ2-5,TRBV2,TRBD1,.,TGTGCCAGCAAGCAACAGGGGGCTTGGGAGACCCAGTACTTC,CASKQQGAWETQYF
TRBJ2-3,TRBV30,.,.,TGTGCCTGGAGCCAGGGAACAGATACGCAGTATTTT,CAWSQGTDTQYF
TRBJ2-7,TRBV7-2,.,few,TGTGCCAGCAGCTTAAACGGCTACGAGCAGTACTTC,CASSLNGYEQYF
TRBJ1-1,TRBV2,.,.,TGTGCCAGCAGGAGCCAACAGGGAACGGGCACTGAAGCTTTCTTT,CASRSQQGTGTEAFF
TRBJ2-5,TRBV5-1,TRBD1,.,TGCGCCAGCAGCTTCGGACAGGGGGCCTTCGGAGAGACCCAGTACTTC,CASSFGQGAFGETQYF
TRBJ2-3,TRBV29-1,TRBD1,.,TGCAGCGTTCTCCGGGACAGGGGGGGCCCAGATACGCAGTATTTT,CSVLRDRGGPDTQYF
TRBJ2-5,TRBV4-1,TRBD1,.,TGCGCCAGCAGCCAACTTGCGACAGGGGGCGGAGAGACCCAGTACTTC,CASSQLATGGGETQYF
TRBJ1-2,TRBV29-1,.,few,TGCAGCGCACGAGCCCATGACAGGTCCAACTATGGCTACACCTTC,CSARAHDRSNYGYTF
TRBJ1-1,TRBV30,.,few,TGTGCCTGGAGTGTTTCGTGGGGGAGCATGAACACTGAAGCTTTCTTT,CAWSVSWGSMNTEAFF
TRBJ2-1,TRBV5-1,TRBD1,.,TGCGCCAGCAGCCTGCAGGGACAGTCCGGGTCGTATGAGCAGTTCTTC,CASSLQGQSGSYEQFF
TRBJ2-1,TRBV5-1,.,few,TGCGCCAGCAGCTTGCTGGGCAACAATGAGCAGTTCTTC,CASSLLGNNEQFF
TRBJ2-2,TRBV14,TRBD1,.,TGTGCCAGCAGGGACAGGCACACCGGGGAGCTGTTTTTT,CASRDRHTGELFF
TRBJ2-7,TRBV18,TRBD1,.,TGTGCCAGCTCACCACCTGGGACAGCCTACGAGCAGTACTTC,CASSPPGTAYEQYF
TRBJ2-7,TRBV5-1,.,.,TGCGCCAGCAGCTTGGAATCCTACGAGCAGTACTTC,CASSLESYEQYF
TRBJ2-3,TRBV29-1,.,few,TGCAGCGTTGAAGGTGCGGGGAGCACAGATACGCAGTATTTT,CSVEGAGSTDTQYF
TRBJ2-1,TRBV29-1,TRBD2,.,TGCAGCGCCAAGGCCGGGACTACGAACAATGAGCAGTTCTTC,CSAKAGTTNNEQFF
TRBJ1-4,TRBV2,.,.,TGTGCCAGCAGTGTCCCGGGGCCTTATGAAAAACTGTTTTTT,CASSVPGPYEKLFF
TRBJ2-5,TRBV5-4,.,.,TGTGCCAGCAGCCCCACCCGAGAGACCCAGTACTTC,CASSPTRETQYF